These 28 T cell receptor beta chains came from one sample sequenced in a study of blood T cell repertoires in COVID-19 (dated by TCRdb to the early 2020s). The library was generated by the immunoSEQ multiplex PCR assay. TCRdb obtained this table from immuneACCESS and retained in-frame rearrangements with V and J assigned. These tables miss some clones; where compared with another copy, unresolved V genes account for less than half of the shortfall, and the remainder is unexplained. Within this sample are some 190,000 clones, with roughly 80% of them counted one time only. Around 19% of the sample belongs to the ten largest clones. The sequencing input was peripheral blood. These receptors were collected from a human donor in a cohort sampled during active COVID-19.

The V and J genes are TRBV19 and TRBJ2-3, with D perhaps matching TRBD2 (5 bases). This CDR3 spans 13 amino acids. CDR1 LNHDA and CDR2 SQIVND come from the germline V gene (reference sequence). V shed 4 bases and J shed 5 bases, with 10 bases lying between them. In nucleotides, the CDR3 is TGTGCCAGTAGTAAGGGTGGAGGAGATACGCAGTATTTT. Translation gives CASSKGGGDTQYF.

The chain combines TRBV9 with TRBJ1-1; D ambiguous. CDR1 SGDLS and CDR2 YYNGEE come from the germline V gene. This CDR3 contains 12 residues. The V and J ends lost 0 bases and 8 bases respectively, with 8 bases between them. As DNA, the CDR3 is TGTGCCAGCAGCGTAGGTACAGAAGAAGCTTTCTTT. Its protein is CASSVGTEEAFF.

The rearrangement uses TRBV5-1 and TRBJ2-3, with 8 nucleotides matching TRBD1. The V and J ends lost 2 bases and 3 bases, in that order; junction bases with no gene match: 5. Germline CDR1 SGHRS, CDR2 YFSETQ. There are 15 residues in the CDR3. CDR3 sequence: CASSFSGQGTDTQYF. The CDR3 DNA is TGCGCCAGCAGCTTCTCTGGACAGGGAACAGATACGCAGTATTTT.

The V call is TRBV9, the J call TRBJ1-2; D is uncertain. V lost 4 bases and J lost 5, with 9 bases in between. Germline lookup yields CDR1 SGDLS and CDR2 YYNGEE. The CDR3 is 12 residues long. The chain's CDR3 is CASSQNSYGYTF. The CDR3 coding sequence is TGTGCCAGCAGCCAAAACTCATATGGCTACACCTTC.

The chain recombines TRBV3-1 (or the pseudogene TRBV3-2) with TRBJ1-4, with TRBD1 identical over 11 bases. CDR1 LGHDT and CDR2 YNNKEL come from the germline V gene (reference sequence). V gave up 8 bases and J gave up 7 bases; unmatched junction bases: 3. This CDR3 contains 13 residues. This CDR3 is CASGQGASEKLFF. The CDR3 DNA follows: TGTGCCAGCGGACAGGGGGCTAGTGAAAAACTGTTTTTT.

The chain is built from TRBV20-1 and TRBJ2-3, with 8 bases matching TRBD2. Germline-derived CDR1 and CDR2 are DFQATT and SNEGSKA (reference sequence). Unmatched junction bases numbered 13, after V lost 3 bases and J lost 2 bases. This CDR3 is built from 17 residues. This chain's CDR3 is CSASGAGGPTITDTQYF. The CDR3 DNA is TGCAGTGCTAGTGGCGCGGGGGGACCTACAATCACAGATACGCAGTATTTT.

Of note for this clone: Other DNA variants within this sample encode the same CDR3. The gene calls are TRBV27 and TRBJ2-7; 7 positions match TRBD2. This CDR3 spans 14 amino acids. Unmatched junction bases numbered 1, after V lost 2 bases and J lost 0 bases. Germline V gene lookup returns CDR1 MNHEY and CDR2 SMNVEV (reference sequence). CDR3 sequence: CASSLGGSSYEQYF. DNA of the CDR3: TGTGCCAGCAGTTTAGGCGGGAGCTCCTACGAGCAGTACTTC.

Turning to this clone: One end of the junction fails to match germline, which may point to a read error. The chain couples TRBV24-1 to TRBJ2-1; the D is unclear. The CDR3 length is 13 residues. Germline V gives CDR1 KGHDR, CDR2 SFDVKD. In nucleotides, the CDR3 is TGTGCCACCGGTGACTCCCACCGGGATGAGCAGTTCTTC. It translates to CATGDSHRDEQFF.

Here the CDR3 DNA reads TGTGCCAGCAGCTTCTCCCTAGAGAACACCGGGGAGCTGTTTTTT. Amino acid sequence: CASSFSLENTGELFF. The chain is built from TRBV7-8 and TRBJ2-2, with no clear D. The CDR3 loop spans 15 amino acids. Germline CDR1 reads SGHVS; CDR2 reads FQNEAQ. V gave up 3 bases and J gave up 1 base, with 9 bases separating them.

The CDR3 protein is CASSQFPPGALGANVLTF. The CDR3 nucleotides are TGTGCCAGCAGCCAATTCCCGCCAGGGGCGTTGGGGGCCAACGTCCTGACTTTC. The chain recombines TRBV3-1 (or the pseudogene TRBV3-2) with TRBJ2-6; D is perhaps TRBD1 (6 bases). V was pared by 2 bases and J by 4 bases, with 18 bases between. Germline V gives CDR1 LGHDT, CDR2 YNNKEL (reference sequence). The CDR3 is made up of 18 amino acids.

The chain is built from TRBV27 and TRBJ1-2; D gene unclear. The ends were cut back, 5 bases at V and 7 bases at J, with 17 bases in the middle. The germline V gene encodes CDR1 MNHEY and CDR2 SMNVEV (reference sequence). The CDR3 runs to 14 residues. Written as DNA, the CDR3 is TGTGCCAGCAGTCCCTTACCGCCACCGGGTGGCTACACCTTC. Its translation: CASSPLPPPGGYTF.

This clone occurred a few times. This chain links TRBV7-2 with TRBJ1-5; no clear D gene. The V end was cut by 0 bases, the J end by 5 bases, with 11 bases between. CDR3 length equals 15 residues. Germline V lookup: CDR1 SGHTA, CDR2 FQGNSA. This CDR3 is CASSLARGTHQPQHF. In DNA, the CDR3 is TGTGCCAGCAGCTTAGCTCGGGGAACTCATCAGCCCCAGCATTTT.

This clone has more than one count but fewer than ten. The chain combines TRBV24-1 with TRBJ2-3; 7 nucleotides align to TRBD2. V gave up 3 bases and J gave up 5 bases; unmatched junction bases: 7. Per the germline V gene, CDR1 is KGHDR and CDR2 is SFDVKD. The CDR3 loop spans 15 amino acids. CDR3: CATSDGQTGGDTQYF. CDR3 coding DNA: TGTGCCACCAGTGATGGGCAAACGGGGGGAGATACGCAGTATTTT.

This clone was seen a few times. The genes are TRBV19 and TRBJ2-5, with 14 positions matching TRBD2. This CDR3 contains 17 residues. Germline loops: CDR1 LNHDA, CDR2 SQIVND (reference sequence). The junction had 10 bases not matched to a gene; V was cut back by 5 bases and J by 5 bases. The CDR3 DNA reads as TGTGCCAGTAGTCCTCCGGGACTAGCGGGAGCGTTTGAGACCCAGTACTTC. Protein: CASSPPGLAGAFETQYF.

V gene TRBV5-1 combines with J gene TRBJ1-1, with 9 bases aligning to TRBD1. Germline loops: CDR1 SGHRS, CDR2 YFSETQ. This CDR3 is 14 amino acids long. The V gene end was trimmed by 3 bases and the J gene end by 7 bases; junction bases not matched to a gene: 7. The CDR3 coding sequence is TGCGCCAGCAGCTGGGGACAGGGAGGTGATGAAGCTTTCTTT. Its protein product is CASSWGQGGDEAFF.

The CDR3 nucleotides are TGTGCCAGCGCTATGGGACAGGGGAATTCACCCCTCCACTTT. Translated, it gives CASAMGQGNSPLHF. The chain joins TRBV6-5 to TRBJ1-6, with 10 bases aligning to TRBD1. Trimming cost V 8 bases and J 7 bases; bases outside gene matches: 5. Germline-derived CDR1 and CDR2 are MNHEY and SVGAGI. CDR3 size: 14 residues.

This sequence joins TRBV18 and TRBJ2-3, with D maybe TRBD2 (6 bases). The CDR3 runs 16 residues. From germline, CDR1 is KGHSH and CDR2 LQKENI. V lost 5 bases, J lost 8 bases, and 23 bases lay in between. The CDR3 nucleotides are TGTGCCAGCTCATCTCACCCGGGAGTCTACGAAGGTACGCAGTATTTT. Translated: CASSSHPGVYEGTQYF.

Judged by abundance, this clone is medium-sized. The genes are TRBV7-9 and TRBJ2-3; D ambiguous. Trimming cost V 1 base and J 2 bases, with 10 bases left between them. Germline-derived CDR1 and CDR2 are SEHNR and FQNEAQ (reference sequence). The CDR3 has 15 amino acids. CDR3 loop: CASSLDEQHTDTQYF. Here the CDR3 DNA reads TGTGCCAGCAGCTTAGATGAACAGCACACAGATACGCAGTATTTT.

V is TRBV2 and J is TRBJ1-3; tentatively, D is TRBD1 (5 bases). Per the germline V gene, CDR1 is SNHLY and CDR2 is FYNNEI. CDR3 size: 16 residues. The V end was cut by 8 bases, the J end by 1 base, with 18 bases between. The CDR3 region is CASSREGQFSGNTIYF. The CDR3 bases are TGTGCCAGCTCCAGGGAGGGCCAGTTTTCTGGAAACACCATATATTTT.

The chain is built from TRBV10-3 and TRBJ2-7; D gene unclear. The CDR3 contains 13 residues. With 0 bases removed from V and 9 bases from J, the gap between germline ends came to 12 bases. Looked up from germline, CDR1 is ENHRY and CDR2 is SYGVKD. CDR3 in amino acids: CAISESTRAAQYF. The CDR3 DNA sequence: TGTGCCATCAGTGAGTCGACTCGAGCTGCGCAGTACTTC.

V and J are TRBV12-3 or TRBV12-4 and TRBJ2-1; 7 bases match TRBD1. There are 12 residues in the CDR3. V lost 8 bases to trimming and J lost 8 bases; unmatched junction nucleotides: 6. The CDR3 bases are TGTGCCAGCGGGGGACAGATCCATGAGCAGTTCTTC. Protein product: CASGGQIHEQFF.

CDR3: CAWSLDTQYF. CDR3 DNA sequence: TGTGCCTGGAGCTTGGATACGCAGTATTTT. V is TRBV30 and J is TRBJ2-3, with D uncertain. V was clipped by 3 bases and J by 6 bases, with 4 bases between them. This CDR3 contains 10 residues. Germline V CDR1 and CDR2: GTSNPN, SVGIG (reference sequence).

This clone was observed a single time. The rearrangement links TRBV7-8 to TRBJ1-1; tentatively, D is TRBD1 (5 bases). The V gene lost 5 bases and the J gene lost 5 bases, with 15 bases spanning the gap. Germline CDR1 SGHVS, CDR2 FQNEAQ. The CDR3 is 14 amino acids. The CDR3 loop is CASSPGLIGTEAFF. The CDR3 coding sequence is TGTGCCAGCAGCCCAGGGTTAATTGGAACTGAAGCTTTCTTT.

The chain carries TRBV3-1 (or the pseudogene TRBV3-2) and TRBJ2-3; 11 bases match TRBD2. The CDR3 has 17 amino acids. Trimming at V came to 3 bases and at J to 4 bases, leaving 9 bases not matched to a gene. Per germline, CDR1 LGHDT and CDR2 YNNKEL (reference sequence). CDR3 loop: CASSQGRTSGPSDTQYF. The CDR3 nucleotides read TGTGCCAGCAGCCAGGGCCGGACTAGCGGGCCCTCAGATACGCAGTATTTT.

CDR3 bases: TGTGCCACCAGCTCCCGACTAGCAGGTTCCTACAATGAGCAGTTCTTC. Amino acids: CATSSRLAGSYNEQFF. The chain joins TRBV15 to TRBJ2-1, with 7 bases aligning to TRBD2. Germline CDR1 LNHNV, CDR2 YYDKDF (reference sequence). The CDR3 spans 16 residues. J was trimmed by 1 base and V by 5 bases; bases with no gene match: 8.

The CDR3 loop reads CSVEGYSGRTPEAFF. The CDR3 bases are TGCAGCGTTGAAGGGTATTCGGGAAGGACCCCTGAAGCTTTCTTT. V is TRBV29-1 and J is TRBJ1-1; D is unclear. Trimming took 1 base from V and 6 from J, leaving 18 bases between them. Germline V gives CDR1 SQVTM, CDR2 ANQGSEA. The CDR3 runs to 15 residues.

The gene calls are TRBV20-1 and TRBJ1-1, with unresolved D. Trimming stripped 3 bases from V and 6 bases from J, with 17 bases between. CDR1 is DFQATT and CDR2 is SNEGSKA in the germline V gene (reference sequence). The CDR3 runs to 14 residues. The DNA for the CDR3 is TGCAGTGCTAGTCCTGGGAGTTTAGAGGCTGAAGCTTTCTTT. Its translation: CSASPGSLEAEAFF.

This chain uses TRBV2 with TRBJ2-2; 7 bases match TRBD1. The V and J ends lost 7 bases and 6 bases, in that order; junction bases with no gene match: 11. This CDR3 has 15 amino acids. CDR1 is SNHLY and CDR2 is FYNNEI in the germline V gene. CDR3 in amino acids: CASMNEGQIAGELFF. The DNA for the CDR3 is TGTGCCAGCATGAATGAGGGACAGATAGCCGGGGAGCTGTTTTTT.